The sequence of this T cell receptor beta chain was determined in a study of control samples from healthy donors and cancer patients. Germline CDR1 reads SGHNT; CDR2 reads YYREEE (reference sequence). V lost 4 bases and J lost 11, with 14 bases in between. The CDR3 sequence is 12 residues long. Method: immunoSEQ multiplex PCR; TCRdb's copy keeps in-frame clones and lacks some. This table has about 20,000 clones, about 83% appearing once. The source is a man aged 55 to 70 with head and neck cancer. The specimen was PBMCs. V usage is TRBV5-4 and J usage is TRBJ2-3; no firm D call. The CDR3 DNA sequence: TGTGCCAGCAGCCTTGACTCGCCTCGGCAGTATTTT. Its protein product is CASSLDSPRQYF.